This is a list of T cell receptor beta chains from one sample in a study of T cells in Graves' hyperthyroidism and ophthalmopathy. TCRdb re-called the multiplex PCR reads through MiXCR, storing one row per CDR3 protein. The sample holds some 740,000 distinct CDR3 sequences, 11% to 15% seen once. Sequencing input: blood. All receptors derive from a woman under 30 with Graves' hyperthyroidism. Each CDR3 is given with its conserved first and last residue. The order of the fields is D gene, CDR3 length, J gene, V gene, clone size, CDR3 protein, CDR3 DNA. D genes are given only for firm matches. Size is stated for part of the rows, as once, few or many counts, or as a class when the clone is expanded.

>.|12|TRBJ2-1|TRBV12-3/TRBV12-4|many
CASSLLVFEQFF
TGTGCCAGCAGTTTATTGGTGTTTGAGCAGTTCTTC
>.|14|TRBJ2-5|TRBV2|few
CASSPREPQETQYF
TGTGCCAGCAGCCCTCGGGAGCCTCAAGAGACCCAGTACTTC
>.|15|TRBJ2-7|TRBV12-3/TRBV12-4|many
CASSLRAGRGDEQYF
TGTGCCAGCAGTTTGCGGGCGGGAAGGGGCGACGAGCAGTACTTC
>TRBD1|16|TRBJ2-2|TRBV18|few
CASSPATGGITGELFF
TGTGCCAGCTCACCGGCGACAGGGGGCATCACCGGGGAGCTGTTTTTT
>.|18|TRBJ1-1|TRBV28|many
CASSFGVDSPEMNTEAFF
TGTGCCAGCAGTTTCGGGGTTGACAGCCCTGAAATGAACACTGAAGCTTTCTTT
>TRBD2|15|TRBJ2-1|TRBV11-2|many
CASSPTSGIGHEQFF
TGTGCCAGCAGCCCGACTAGCGGGATAGGGCATGAGCAGTTCTTC
>.|14|TRBJ1-2|TRBV19|few
CASSATPGPYGYTF
TGTGCCAGTAGTGCGACACCGGGCCCCTATGGCTACACCTTC
>.|17|TRBJ1-5|TRBV4-2|many
CASSRRAGEGTNQPQHF
TGTGCCAGCAGCAGAAGAGCAGGGGAGGGAACCAATCAGCCCCAGCATTTT
>TRBD2|17|TRBJ2-1|TRBV5-4|few
CASSLPTGTRGFNEQFF
TGTGCCAGCAGCTTACCGACCGGGACTAGAGGTTTCAATGAGCAGTTCTTC
>TRBD2|19|TRBJ2-3|TRBV9|.
CASSSRLAGGEGPPDTQYF
TGTGCCAGCAGCTCCCGACTAGCGGGAGGGGAGGGACCCCCAGATACGCAGTATTTT
>TRBD2|17|TRBJ2-5|TRBV25-1|.
CASSELGGGRAVETQYF
TGTGCCAGCAGTGAATTGGGAGGCGGGAGGGCCGTAGAGACCCAGTACTTC
>.|14|TRBJ1-1|TRBV25-1|few
CASSGLTATTEAFF
TGTGCCAGCAGTGGGTTGACAGCCACCACTGAAGCTTTCTTT
>TRBD1|16|TRBJ2-7|TRBV4-3|few
CASSLTGTGISYEQYF
TGCGCCAGCAGCCTCACCGGGACAGGTATCTCCTACGAGCAGTACTTC
>.|14|TRBJ1-1|TRBV28|many
CASSPDQVLTEAFF
TGTGCCAGCAGCCCGGATCAGGTCCTCACTGAAGCTTTCTTT
>.|14|TRBJ1-2|TRBV12-3/TRBV12-4|many
CASTPRGGGYGYTF
TGTGCCAGCACCCCGCGGGGGGGCGGCTATGGCTACACCTTC
>TRBD1|14|TRBJ2-4|TRBV6-1|few
CASSNRDRGNIQYF
TGTGCCAGCAGTAACCGGGACAGGGGAAACATTCAGTACTTC
>TRBD2|16|TRBJ2-1|TRBV6-2/TRBV6-3|few
CASSYQGLAGGGEQFF
TGTGCCAGCAGTTACCAAGGACTAGCGGGAGGGGGTGAGCAGTTCTTC
>TRBD1|15|TRBJ2-2|TRBV27|few
CASSPLTGVAGELFF
TGTGCCAGCAGTCCCCTGACAGGGGTAGCCGGGGAGCTGTTTTTT
>.|12|TRBJ2-7|TRBV27|many
CASSFLGDEQYF
TGTGCCAGCAGTTTCCTGGGGGACGAGCAGTACTTC
>TRBD2|15|TRBJ2-2|TRBV4-3|few
CASSQAASGTGELFF
TGCGCCAGCAGCCAAGCGGCTAGCGGCACCGGGGAGCTGTTTTTT
>TRBD1|15|TRBJ1-2|TRBV27|many
CASSPRGGGNYGYTF
TGTGCCAGCAGCCCCAGGGGGGGGGGCAACTATGGCTACACCTTC
>TRBD1|16|TRBJ2-4|TRBV24-1|few
CATSDPRTGVGNIQYF
TGTGCCACCAGTGATCCCCGGACAGGGGTGGGAAACATTCAGTACTTC
>TRBD1|15|TRBJ2-7|TRBV6-5|many
CASSYDWTGGNEQYF
TGTGCCAGCAGTTACGATTGGACAGGGGGCAACGAGCAGTACTTC
>TRBD1|16|TRBJ2-2|TRBV20-1|.
CSATSDGTGNTGELFF
TGCAGTGCTACCAGTGACGGGACAGGGAACACCGGGGAGCTGTTTTTT
>TRBD1|15|TRBJ2-1|TRBV10-3|few
CAISERDRGPNEQFF
TGTGCCATCAGTGAACGGGACAGGGGGCCCAATGAGCAGTTCTTC
>.|16|TRBJ2-1|TRBV7-3|.
CASSPQGARSGREQFF
TGTGCCAGCAGCCCCCAGGGGGCACGGAGCGGGAGAGAGCAGTTCTTC